The 18 T cell receptor beta chains reported below all come from one sample, sequenced in a study of blood T cell repertoires in COVID-19. The data were produced by immunoSEQ multiplex PCR, yet TCRdb's version contains in-frame clones alone and is incomplete. Here the sample spans just over 25,000 clones, around 90% being singletons. The specimen was peripheral blood. Source of these receptors: a man between 65 and 85 years old with acute or convalescent COVID-19.

The V gene is TRBV5-4, the J gene TRBJ2-7; possible D gene TRBD2, 5 bases. Germline CDR1 is SGHNT and CDR2 is YYREEE (reference sequence). This CDR3 region has 16 residues. Trimming shortened V by 2 bases and J by 1 base, and 16 bases separated the two germline ends. The CDR3 bases are TGTGCCAGCAGCTTTCGTCCGGGGAGAAGGTCCTACGAGCAGTACTTC. Amino acids: CASSFRPGRRSYEQYF.

This chain links TRBV4-2 with TRBJ2-7; 7 positions match TRBD2. The length of the CDR3 is 15 residues. The germline V gene has CDR1 LGHNA and CDR2 YNFKEQ. V gave up 4 bases and J gave up 3 bases; unmatched junction bases: 9. The CDR3 region is CASSREAGLDYEQYF. The DNA of the CDR3 is TGTGCCAGCAGCCGAGAAGCGGGACTTGACTACGAGCAGTACTTC.

This clone was detected a few times. CDR3: CASSPQGGSYNEQFF. In nucleotides, the CDR3 is TGTGCCAGCTCACCCCAGGGGGGCTCCTACAATGAGCAGTTCTTC. The chain is built from TRBV18 and TRBJ2-1, with a possible D match to TRBD1 (7 bases). V was cut by 3 bases and J by 0 bases, with 9 bases left in between. The CDR3 consists of 15 residues. Germline V gene lookup returns CDR1 KGHSH and CDR2 LQKENI. Filled out from reference TRBV18 and TRBJ2-1, the complete variable domain reads NAGVMQNPRHLVRRRGQEARLRCSPMKGHSHVYWYRQLPEEGLKFMVYLQKENIIDESGMPKERFSAEFPKEGPSILRIQQVVRGDSAAYFCASSPQGGSYNEQFFGPGTRLTVL.

The chain uses TRBV2 and TRBJ1-1; no clear D. In germline, CDR1 is SNHLY, CDR2 FYNNEI. The CDR3 has 14 residues. V dropped 3 bases and J dropped 0 bases, with 8 bases sitting between them. Written as DNA, the CDR3 is TGTGCCAGCAGTGAGCGGCAGATGAACACTGAAGCTTTCTTT. It codes for CASSERQMNTEAFF.

This chain uses TRBV21-1 with TRBJ1-5; the D call of TRBD1 is as the table states it, not checked on the DNA. TRBV21-1 is designated a pseudogene. The CDR3 sequence is 16 residues long. The CDR3 loop is CASSKTWADSNQPQHF. CDR3 nucleotide sequence: TGTGCCAGCAGCAAGACGTGGGCAGATAGCAATCAGCCCCAGCATTTT.

This clone was found once. This chain links TRBV18 with TRBJ2-3; D is possibly TRBD2 (6 bases). Germline V gene lookup returns CDR1 KGHSH and CDR2 LQKENI. The CDR3 is 18 amino acids. Trimming removed 1 base from V and 2 bases from J, with 19 bases in between. The CDR3 DNA follows: TGTGCCAGCTCACCACGGCCCCAACTGGGACTCAACACAGATACGCAGTATTTT. Translation gives CASSPRPQLGLNTDTQYF.

The J gene is TRBJ2-1, the V gene TRBV7-2; 8 bases match TRBD2. The germline V gene encodes CDR1 SGHTA and CDR2 FQGNSA. The J segment lost 2 bases and the V segment lost 1 base, leaving 10 bases of the junction unmatched. The CDR3 has 18 amino acids. DNA for the CDR3: TGTGCCAGCAGCTTAGAATTAGCGGGACCCCTTACCTACAATGAGCAGTTCTTC. This translates into CASSLELAGPLTYNEQFF.

V is TRBV7-3 and J is TRBJ1-2; 8 nucleotides match TRBD1. Germline assignment: CDR1 SGHTA and CDR2 FQGTGA. This CDR3 is built from 13 residues. V trimming: 6 bases; J trimming: 4 bases; junction bases outside the gene matches: 4. DNA for the CDR3: TGTGCCAGCAGTCCCGGGACAGGCTATGGCTACACCTTC. Amino acid sequence: CASSPGTGYGYTF.

Only one count was recorded for this clone. The V call is TRBV19, the J call TRBJ2-6, with 13 positions matching TRBD2. There are 18 residues in the CDR3. Germline CDR1 is LNHDA and CDR2 is SQIVND (reference sequence). J lost 1 base, V lost 4 bases, and 4 bases had no gene match. CDR3 DNA sequence: TGTGCCAGTAGTAACCGACTAGCGGGAGGATCTGGGGCCAACGTCCTGACTTTC. This gives the protein CASSNRLAGGSGANVLTF.

The rearrangement uses TRBV15 and TRBJ1-2, with D maybe TRBD1 (6 bases). Germline V gene sequence: CDR1 LNHNV, CDR2 YYDKDF (reference sequence). V dropped 3 bases and J dropped 0 bases, with 11 bases sitting between them. The CDR3 spans 15 residues. The CDR3 bases are TGTGCCACCAGCAGCTATCCAGGGGCTAACTATGGCTACACCTTC. Amino acids: CATSSYPGANYGYTF.

The genes are TRBV3-1 (or the pseudogene TRBV3-2) and TRBJ2-6; D is ambiguous. In germline, CDR1 is LGHDT, CDR2 YNNKEL (reference sequence). Trimming removed 7 bases from V and 0 bases from J, with 4 bases in between. The CDR3 extends over 13 amino acids. CDR3 bases: TGTGCCAGCACCTACTCTGGGGCCAACGTCCTGACTTTC. This encodes CASTYSGANVLTF.

The chain carries TRBV3-1 (or the pseudogene TRBV3-2) and TRBJ2-3; D remains ambiguous. The CDR3 runs to 14 residues. V lost 0 bases and J 9 bases, leaving 13 bases between the germline ends. Germline V gene lookup returns CDR1 LGHDT and CDR2 YNNKEL (reference sequence). In DNA form, the CDR3 reads TGTGCCAGCAGCCAAGATACCCCTAGTGGCACGCAGTATTTT. Protein sequence: CASSQDTPSGTQYF.

The rearrangement uses TRBV13 and TRBJ1-6; D gene unclear. The CDR3 is 13 residues long. Germline assignment: CDR1 PRHDT and CDR2 FYEKMQ (reference sequence). V lost 5 bases and J lost 8, with 10 bases in between. CDR3 sequence (DNA): TGTGCCAGCAGCCCGGCCCGGGATTCACCCCTCCACTTT. It codes for CASSPARDSPLHF.

The chain uses TRBV5-1 and TRBJ2-2; no reliable D call. This CDR3 has 16 amino acids. Trimming shortened V by 0 bases and J by 5 bases, and 14 bases separated the two germline ends. CDR1 is SGHRS and CDR2 is YFSETQ in the germline V gene. The CDR3, as DNA: TGCGCCAGCAGCTTGGGGCTAGGTTCGGATACCGGGGAGCTGTTTTTT. It yields the protein CASSLGLGSDTGELFF.

The gene calls are TRBV5-1 and TRBJ2-1; 9 nucleotides agree with TRBD2. CDR1 and CDR2 from the germline V gene are SGHRS and YFSETQ. The junction had 3 bases not matched to a gene; V was cut back by 5 bases and J by 9 bases. This CDR3 contains 12 residues. CDR3 protein: CASRQREAEQFF. In DNA form, the CDR3 reads TGCGCCAGCAGGCAGCGGGAGGCTGAGCAGTTCTTC.

The CDR3 nucleotides read TGTGCCAGCAGTTACGGGGCCAGCTCACTGACCTACGAGCAGTACTTC. This sequence encodes CASSYGASSLTYEQYF. This chain connects TRBV6-2 or TRBV6-3 to TRBJ2-7, with D possibly matching TRBD1 (5 bases). Germline V gene lookup returns CDR1 MNHEY and CDR2 SVGEGT. This CDR3 is built from 16 residues. The V end lost 2 bases, the J end lost 2 bases, and 16 bases lay between the germline ends.

The chain joins TRBV28 to TRBJ2-7; D unresolved. The CDR3 runs 13 residues. Trimming shortened V by 4 bases and J by 4 bases, and 11 bases separated the two germline ends. CDR1 is MDHEN, CDR2 SYDVKM, per germline. This CDR3 reads CASSYPNRYEQYF. For the CDR3, the DNA is TGTGCCAGCAGTTATCCGAACAGATACGAGCAGTACTTC.

V is TRBV20-1 and J is TRBJ1-1; perhaps TRBD1 as D (5 bases). Deletions cut 3 bases from V and 1 base from J, with 9 bases between. The germline CDR1 and CDR2 sequences are DFQATT and SNEGSKA (reference sequence). This CDR3 comprises 13 residues. The CDR3 bases are TGCAGTGCTAGTTACGGGGGGAACACTGAAGCTTTCTTT. Translating it yields CSASYGGNTEAFF.